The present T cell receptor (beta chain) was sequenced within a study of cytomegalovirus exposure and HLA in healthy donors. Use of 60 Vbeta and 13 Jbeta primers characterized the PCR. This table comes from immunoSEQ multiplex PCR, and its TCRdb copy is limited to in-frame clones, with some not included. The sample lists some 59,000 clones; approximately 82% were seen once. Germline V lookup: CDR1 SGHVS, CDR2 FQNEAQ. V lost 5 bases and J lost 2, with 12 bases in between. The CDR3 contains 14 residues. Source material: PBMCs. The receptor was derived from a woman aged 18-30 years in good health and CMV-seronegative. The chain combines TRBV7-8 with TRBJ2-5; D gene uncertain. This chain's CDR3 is CASSPPTAQETQYF. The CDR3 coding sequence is TGTGCCAGCAGCCCCCCCACAGCTCAAGAGACCCAGTACTTC.